This paragraph covers one T cell receptor beta chain sequence. What it binds is not known. This sample stems from a study of cytomegalovirus exposure and HLA in healthy donors. Study overall: The Caucasian-associated ancestry cluster held less than 85% of more than 350 genotyped donors. Whole-study findings and limits: Across donors, presence/absence analyses took sequencing depth to be roughly uniform.

The germline V gene has CDR1 SNHLY and CDR2 FYNNEI. V was shortened by 2 bases and J by 5 bases, with 12 bases between the two germline ends. The CDR3 is made up of 14 amino acids. The PCR had 60 Vbeta and 13 Jbeta primers. Per the original methods: An analysis that came later counted around 80 million unique TCR beta chains, 10 million to 11 million shared. Libraries were prepared by immunoSEQ multiplex PCR; TCRdb keeps only in-frame clonotypes and omits some of them. Clonal size and the V and J genes are those of that table, whereas D and trimming came from the DNA. The profile shows some 110,000 clones, over 70% of them singletons.

The sequence was obtained from a man aged 25 to 45 in good health and CMV-seronegative. Sequencing was carried out using PBMCs. V is TRBV2 and J is TRBJ1-2; D unresolved. The CDR3 DNA sequence: TGTGCCAGCAGTGAATCGCGTTCCCGGTATGGCTACACCTTC. Amino acids: CASSESRSRYGYTF.